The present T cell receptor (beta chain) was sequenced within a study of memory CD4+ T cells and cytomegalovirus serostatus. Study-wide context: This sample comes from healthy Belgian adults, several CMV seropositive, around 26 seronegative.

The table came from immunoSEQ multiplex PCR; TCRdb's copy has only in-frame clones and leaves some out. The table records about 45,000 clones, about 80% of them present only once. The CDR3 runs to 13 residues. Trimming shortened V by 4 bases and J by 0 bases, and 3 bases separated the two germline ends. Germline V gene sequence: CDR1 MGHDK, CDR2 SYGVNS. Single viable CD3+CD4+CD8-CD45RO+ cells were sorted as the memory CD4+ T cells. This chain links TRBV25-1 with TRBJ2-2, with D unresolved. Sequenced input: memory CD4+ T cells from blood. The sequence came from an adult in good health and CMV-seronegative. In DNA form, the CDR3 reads TGTGCCAGCAGTGCCGCGAACACCGGGGAGCTGTTTTTT. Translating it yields CASSAANTGELFF.